This T cell receptor beta chain was captured by sequencing in a study of T cell repertoires in cytomegalovirus infection. In TCRdb, the reads were re-called with MiXCR into one record per CDR3 protein. Of roughly 500,000 distinct CDR3 sequences detected, approximately 17% appear once; the ten largest clones hold 20% to 30%. The ends were cut back, 0 bases at V and 5 bases at J, with 13 bases in the middle. The CDR3 loop spans 16 amino acids. Germline V lookup: CDR1 LGHDT, CDR2 YNNKEL (reference sequence). V is TRBV3-1 and J is TRBJ2-2; no firm D call. The clonotype comes from a human donor in good health (CMV status not recorded). Some clones in this sample may be carry-over from other donors' samples. The sample taken for sequencing was CD8+ T cells from PBMCs. In DNA, the CDR3 is TGTGCCAGCAGCCAAGAGAGAGGTAGTTCGACCGGGGAGCTGTTTTTT. This translates into CASSQERGSSTGELFF.